A selection of T cell receptor beta chains follows, all from one sample in a study of blood T cell repertoires in COVID-19. Only in-frame clones appear in the TCRdb table, and some are missing; sequencing was by immunoSEQ multiplex PCR. This table holds approximately 190,000 clones, roughly four fifths found once. The specimen was peripheral blood. Receptors originate from a woman aged 30 to 39 with acute or convalescent COVID-19. The CDR3 runs from the conserved cysteine through the conserved F or W.

v_gene	j_gene	CDR3aa
TRBV19	TRBJ1-5	CASSTHSSGRAQHF
TRBV5-6	TRBJ2-3	CASSSSGVPDTQYF
TRBV27	TRBJ2-7	CASSFSGRAGIEQYF
TRBV7-9	TRBJ2-1	CASSPPGQGAHEQFF
TRBV6-6	TRBJ2-2	CASSPTSGRDTGELFF
TRBV14	TRBJ2-5	CASSLIQETQYF
TRBV3-1/TRBV3-2	TRBJ1-2	CASSPVVGGAYGYTF
TRBV6-2/TRBV6-3	TRBJ2-7	CASSYPSGQRGFNYEQYF
TRBV6-6	TRBJ2-7	CASTISGTGPHEQYF
TRBV6-5	TRBJ1-2	CASSYSGGQGYGYTF
TRBV7-9	TRBJ1-1	CASSAYGRGSENTEAFF
TRBV11-1	TRBJ2-3	CASSFLGRETDTQYF
TRBV7-6	TRBJ1-2	CASSRDSSWVYGYTF
TRBV5-5	TRBJ1-1	CASSRLGGTTEAFF
TRBV12-3/TRBV12-4	TRBJ1-2	CASSLGGGNGYTF
TRBV5-6	TRBJ2-2	CASSLLREIAGEKLFF
TRBV6-4	TRBJ1-5	CATKGPGQDNQPQHF
TRBV6-2/TRBV6-3	TRBJ2-7	CASSYGDKEQYF
TRBV4-1	TRBJ1-2	CASSQDRGRGYTF
TRBV11-2	TRBJ2-3	CASSPLSAGGPTDTQYF
TRBV30	TRBJ1-1	CAWSVGQGVTEAFF
TRBV7-2	TRBJ1-2	CASSLVVGVPYGYTF
TRBV30	TRBJ2-3	CACAGVSTDTQYF
TRBV6-5	TRBJ2-7	CASSYSHGGYEQYF
TRBV28	TRBJ2-5	CASSLFGTGEETQYF
TRBV6-5	TRBJ2-2	CASSQLDTYTGELFF
TRBV2	TRBJ2-3	CASGERGATSTDTQYF
TRBV4-3	TRBJ2-7	CASSQHAGESYEQYF
TRBV28	TRBJ1-2	CASSLGWAEFF
TRBV3-1/TRBV3-2	TRBJ2-7	CASSRSGVWYEQYF
TRBV29-1	TRBJ1-4	CSVLTGENEKLFF
TRBV21-1	TRBJ1-3	CASSKLGELSGNTIYF
TRBV5-4	TRBJ2-7	CASSSFYEQYF
TRBV18	TRBJ1-1	CASSPTGNTEAFF
TRBV7-2	TRBJ2-5	CASSLVRGPQETQYF
TRBV27	TRBJ2-5	CASSRMGSETQYF
TRBV7-2	TRBJ2-3	CASSLFQGQDTQYF
TRBV5-5	TRBJ1-6	CASSLETGLSPLHF
TRBV7-6	TRBJ1-2	CASSPNRGYYGYTF
TRBV25-1	TRBJ1-5	CASSGSGNQPQHF
TRBV5-1	TRBJ2-7	CASSLNRGLYEQYF
TRBV29-1	TRBJ2-7	CSVRKAARGRSKSYEQYF
TRBV7-3	TRBJ2-3	CASSSFGGAGTDTQYF
TRBV24-1	TRBJ2-1	CATSDPTGETYNEQFF
TRBV6-6	TRBJ1-5	CASSFPTGDGGQPQHF
TRBV10-3	TRBJ2-3	CAISESSGVVVHTQYF
TRBV6-5	TRBJ1-2	CALTRRSLDGYTF
TRBV19	TRBJ1-5	CASGGQGNSNQPQHF
TRBV3-1/TRBV3-2	TRBJ1-2	CASSPWAGADYGYTF
TRBV7-8	TRBJ2-7	CASSLMTGDEQYF
TRBV5-1	TRBJ1-4	CASSSGSDEKLFF
TRBV11-2	TRBJ2-7	CASSQHPQGDYEQYF
TRBV11-3	TRBJ2-1	CASSLIRGNEQFF
TRBV28	TRBJ2-1	CASSRLAGQNEQFF
TRBV2	TRBJ1-2	CASSETGRADYGYTF